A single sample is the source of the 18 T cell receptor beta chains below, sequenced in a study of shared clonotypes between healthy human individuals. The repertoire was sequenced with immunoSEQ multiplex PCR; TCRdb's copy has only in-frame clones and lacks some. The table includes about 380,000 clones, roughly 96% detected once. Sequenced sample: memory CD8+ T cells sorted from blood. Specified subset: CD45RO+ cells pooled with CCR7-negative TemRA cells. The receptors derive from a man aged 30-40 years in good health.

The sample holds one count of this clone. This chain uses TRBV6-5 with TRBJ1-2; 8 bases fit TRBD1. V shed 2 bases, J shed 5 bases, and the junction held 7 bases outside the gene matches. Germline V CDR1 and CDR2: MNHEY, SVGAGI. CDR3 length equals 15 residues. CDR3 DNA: TGTGCCAGCAGTTACAGTCCCAGGGGGCCTTATGGCTACACCTTC. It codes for CASSYSPRGPYGYTF.

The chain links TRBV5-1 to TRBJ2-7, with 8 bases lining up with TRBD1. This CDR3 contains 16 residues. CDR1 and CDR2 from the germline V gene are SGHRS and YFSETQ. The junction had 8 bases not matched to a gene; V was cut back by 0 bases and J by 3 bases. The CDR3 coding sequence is TGCGCCAGCAGCTTGGCGCGACAAGGACAGGGCTACGAGCAGTACTTC. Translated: CASSLARQGQGYEQYF.

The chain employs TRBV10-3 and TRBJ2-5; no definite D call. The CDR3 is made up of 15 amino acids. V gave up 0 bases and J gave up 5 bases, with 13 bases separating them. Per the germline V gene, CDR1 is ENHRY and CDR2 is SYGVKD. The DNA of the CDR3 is TGTGCCATCAGTGAGTCTGCCAGGTCTCTGGAGACCCAGTACTTC. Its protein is CAISESARSLETQYF.

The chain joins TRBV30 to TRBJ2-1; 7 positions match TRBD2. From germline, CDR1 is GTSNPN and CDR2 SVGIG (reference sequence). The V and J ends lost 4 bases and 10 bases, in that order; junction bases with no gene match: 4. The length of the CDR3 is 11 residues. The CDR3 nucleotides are TGTGCCTGGACTTTGGGGGGGGAGCAGTTCTTC. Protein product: CAWTLGGEQFF.

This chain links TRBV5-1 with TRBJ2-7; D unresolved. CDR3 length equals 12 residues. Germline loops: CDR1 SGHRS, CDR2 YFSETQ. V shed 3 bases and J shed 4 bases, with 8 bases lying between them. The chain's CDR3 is CASSSNGYEQYF. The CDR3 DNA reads TGCGCCAGCAGCTCAAACGGGTACGAGCAGTACTTC.

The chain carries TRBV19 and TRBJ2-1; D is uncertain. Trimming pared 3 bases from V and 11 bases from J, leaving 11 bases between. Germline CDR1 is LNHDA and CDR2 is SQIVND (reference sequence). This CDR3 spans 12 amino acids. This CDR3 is CASSIGKGKQFF. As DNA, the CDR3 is TGTGCCAGTAGTATTGGGAAGGGAAAGCAGTTCTTC.

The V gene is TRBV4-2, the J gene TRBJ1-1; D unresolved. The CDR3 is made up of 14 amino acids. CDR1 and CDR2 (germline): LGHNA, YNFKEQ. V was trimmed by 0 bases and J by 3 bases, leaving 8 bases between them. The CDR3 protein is CASSQEESYTEAFF. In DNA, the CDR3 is TGTGCCAGCAGCCAAGAGGAATCCTACACTGAAGCTTTCTTT.

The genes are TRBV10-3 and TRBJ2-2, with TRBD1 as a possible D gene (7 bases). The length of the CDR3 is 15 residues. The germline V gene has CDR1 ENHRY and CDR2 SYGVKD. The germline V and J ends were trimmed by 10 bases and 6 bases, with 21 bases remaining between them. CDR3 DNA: TGTGCCACCCTGAGTCCCCCAGGGGGGTCCGGGGAGCTGTTTTTT. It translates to CATLSPPGGSGELFF.

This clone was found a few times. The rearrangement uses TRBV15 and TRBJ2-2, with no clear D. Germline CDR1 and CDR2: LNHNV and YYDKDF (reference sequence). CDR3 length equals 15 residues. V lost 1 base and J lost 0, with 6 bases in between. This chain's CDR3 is CATSRGRTNTGELFF. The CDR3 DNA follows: TGTGCCACCAGCAGAGGACGGACGAACACCGGGGAGCTGTTTTTT.

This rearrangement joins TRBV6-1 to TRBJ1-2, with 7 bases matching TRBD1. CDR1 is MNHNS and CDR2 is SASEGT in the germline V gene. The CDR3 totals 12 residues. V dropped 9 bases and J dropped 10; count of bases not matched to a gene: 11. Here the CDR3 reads CASSTGRIDYTF. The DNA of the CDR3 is TGTGCCAGTTCGACAGGGAGGATTGACTACACCTTC.

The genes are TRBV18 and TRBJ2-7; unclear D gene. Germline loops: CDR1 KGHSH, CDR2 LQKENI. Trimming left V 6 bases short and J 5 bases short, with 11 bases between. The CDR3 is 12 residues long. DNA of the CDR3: TGTGCCAGCTCGCCGACCGCTGACGAGCAGTACTTC. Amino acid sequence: CASSPTADEQYF.

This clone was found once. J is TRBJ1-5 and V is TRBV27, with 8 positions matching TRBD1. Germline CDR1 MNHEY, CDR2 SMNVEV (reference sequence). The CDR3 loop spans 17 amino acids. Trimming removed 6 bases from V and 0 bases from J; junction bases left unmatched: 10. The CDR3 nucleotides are TGTGCCAGCAGAGGACAGGGAGAGTCCTATAGCAATCAGCCCCAGCATTTT. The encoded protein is CASRGQGESYSNQPQHF.

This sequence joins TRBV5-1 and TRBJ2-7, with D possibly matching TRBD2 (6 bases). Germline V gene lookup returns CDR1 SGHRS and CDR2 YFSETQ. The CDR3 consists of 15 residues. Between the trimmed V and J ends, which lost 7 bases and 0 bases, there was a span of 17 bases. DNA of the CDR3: TGCGCCAGCTCCGTACTGTCCGGGAGCTCCTACGAGCAGTACTTC. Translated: CASSVLSGSSYEQYF.

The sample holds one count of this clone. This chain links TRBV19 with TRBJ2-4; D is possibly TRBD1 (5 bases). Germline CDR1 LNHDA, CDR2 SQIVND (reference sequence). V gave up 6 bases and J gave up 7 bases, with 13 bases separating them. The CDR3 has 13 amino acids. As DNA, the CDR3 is TGTGCCAGTAGCCTAGGGGCGGACAACATTCAGTACTTC. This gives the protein CASSLGADNIQYF.

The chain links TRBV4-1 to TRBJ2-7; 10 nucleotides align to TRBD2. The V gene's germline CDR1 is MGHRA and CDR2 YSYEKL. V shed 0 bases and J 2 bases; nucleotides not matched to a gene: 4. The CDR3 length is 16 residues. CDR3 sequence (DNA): TGCGCCAGCAGCCAAGAAGGGAGCGGGAGGGCCTACGAGCAGTACTTC. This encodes CASSQEGSGRAYEQYF.

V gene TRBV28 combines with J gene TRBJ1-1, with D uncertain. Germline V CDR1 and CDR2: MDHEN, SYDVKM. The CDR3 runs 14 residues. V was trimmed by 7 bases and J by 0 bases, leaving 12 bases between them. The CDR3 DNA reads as TGTGCCAGCACGTCAGGTTCCATGAACACTGAAGCTTTCTTT. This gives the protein CASTSGSMNTEAFF.

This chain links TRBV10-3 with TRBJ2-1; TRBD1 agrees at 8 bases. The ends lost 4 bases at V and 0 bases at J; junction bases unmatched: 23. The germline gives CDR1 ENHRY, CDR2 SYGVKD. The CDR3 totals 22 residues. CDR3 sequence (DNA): TGTGCCATCAGTGGAGACGATAGGGACAGGAGCTATAGCGGAGGCTCCTACAATGAGCAGTTCTTC. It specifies CAISGDDRDRSYSGGSYNEQFF.

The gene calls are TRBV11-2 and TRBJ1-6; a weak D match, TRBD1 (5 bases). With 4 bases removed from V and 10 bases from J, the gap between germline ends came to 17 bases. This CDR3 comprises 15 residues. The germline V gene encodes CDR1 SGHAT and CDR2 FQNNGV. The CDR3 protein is CASSSGPPTISPLHF. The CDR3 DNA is TGTGCCAGCAGCTCGGGGCCCCCGACCATATCACCCCTCCACTTT.